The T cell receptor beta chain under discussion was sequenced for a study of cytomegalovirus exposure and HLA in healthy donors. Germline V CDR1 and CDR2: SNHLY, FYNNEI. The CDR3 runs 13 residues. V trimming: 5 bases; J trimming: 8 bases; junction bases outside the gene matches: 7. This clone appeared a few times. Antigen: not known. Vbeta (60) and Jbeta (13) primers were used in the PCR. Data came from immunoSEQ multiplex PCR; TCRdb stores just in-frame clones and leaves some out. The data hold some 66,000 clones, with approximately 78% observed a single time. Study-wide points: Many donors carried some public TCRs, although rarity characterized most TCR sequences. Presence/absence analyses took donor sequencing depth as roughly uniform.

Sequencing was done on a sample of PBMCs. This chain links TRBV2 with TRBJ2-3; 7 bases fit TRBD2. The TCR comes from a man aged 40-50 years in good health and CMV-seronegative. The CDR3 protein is CASSPGLVSTQYF. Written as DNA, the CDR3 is TGTGCCAGCAGTCCAGGACTAGTTTCTACGCAGTATTTT.